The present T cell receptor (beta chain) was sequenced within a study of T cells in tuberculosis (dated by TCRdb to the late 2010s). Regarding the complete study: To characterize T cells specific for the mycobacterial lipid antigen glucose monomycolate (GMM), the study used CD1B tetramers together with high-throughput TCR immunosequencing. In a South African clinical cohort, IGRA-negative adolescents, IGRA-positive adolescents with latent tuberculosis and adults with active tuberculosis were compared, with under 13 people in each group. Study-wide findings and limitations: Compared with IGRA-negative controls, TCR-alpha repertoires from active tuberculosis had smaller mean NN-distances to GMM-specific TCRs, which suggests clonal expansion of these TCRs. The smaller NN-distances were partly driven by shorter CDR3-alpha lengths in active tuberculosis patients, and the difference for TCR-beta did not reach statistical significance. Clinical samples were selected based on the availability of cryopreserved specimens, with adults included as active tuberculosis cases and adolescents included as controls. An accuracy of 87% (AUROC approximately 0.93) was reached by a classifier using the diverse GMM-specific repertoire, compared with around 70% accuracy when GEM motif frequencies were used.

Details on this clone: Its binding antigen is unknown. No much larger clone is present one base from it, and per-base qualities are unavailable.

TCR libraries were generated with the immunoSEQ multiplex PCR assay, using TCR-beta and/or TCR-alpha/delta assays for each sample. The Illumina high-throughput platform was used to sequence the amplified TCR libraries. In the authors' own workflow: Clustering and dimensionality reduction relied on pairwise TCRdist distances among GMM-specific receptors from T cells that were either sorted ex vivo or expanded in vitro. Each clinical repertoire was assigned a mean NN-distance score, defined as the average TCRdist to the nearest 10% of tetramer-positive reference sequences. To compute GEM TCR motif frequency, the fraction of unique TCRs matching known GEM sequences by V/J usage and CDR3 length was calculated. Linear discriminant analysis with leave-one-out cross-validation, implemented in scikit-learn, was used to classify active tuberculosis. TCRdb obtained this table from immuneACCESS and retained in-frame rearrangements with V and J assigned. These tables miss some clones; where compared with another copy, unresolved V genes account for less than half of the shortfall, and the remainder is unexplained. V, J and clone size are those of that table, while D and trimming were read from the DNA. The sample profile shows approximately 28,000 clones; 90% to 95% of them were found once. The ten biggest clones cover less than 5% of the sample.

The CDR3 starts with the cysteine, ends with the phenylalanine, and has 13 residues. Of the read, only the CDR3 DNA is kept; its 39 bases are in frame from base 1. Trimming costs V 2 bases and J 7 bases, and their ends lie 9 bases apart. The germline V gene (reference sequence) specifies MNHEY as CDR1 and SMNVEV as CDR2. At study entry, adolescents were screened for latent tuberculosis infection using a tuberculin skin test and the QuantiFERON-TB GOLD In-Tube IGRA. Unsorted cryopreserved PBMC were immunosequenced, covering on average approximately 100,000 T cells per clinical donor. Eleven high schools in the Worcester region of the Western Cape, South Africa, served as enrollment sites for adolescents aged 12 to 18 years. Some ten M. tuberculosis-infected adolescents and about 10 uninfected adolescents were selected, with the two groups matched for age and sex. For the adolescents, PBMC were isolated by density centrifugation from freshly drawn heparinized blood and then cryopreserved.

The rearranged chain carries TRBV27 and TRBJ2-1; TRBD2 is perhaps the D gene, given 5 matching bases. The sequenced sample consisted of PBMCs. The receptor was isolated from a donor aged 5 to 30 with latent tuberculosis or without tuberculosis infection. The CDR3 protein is CASSLNSGNEQFF. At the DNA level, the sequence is TGTGCCAGCAGTTTAAATTCGGGGAATGAGCAGTTCTTC.